Given below is one T cell receptor (beta chain) in context. The CDR3 has 13 residues. Germline V lookup: CDR1 MDHEN, CDR2 SYDVKM. V lost 2 bases and J 5 bases, leaving 10 bases between the germline ends. This sample stems from a study of blood T cell repertoires in COVID-19. Overall study: COVID-19 samples collected from the United States, Italy and Spain covered acute and convalescent phases. Sample material is recorded as cDNA or gDNA derived from T cells, B-cell-depleted T cells, or PBMCs.

Measured with immunoSEQ multiplex PCR; TCRdb has only the in-frame clones, and not every one. Here the sample spans some 200,000 clones, around 81% being singletons. The sequenced sample was peripheral blood. The V gene is TRBV28, the J gene TRBJ2-7; the D gene is possibly TRBD1 (5 bases). The sequence was collected from a woman under 40 who had recovered from COVID-19. CDR3 loop: CASSLVRAHEQYF. CDR3 bases: TGTGCCAGCAGTTTAGTCAGGGCGCACGAGCAGTACTTC.